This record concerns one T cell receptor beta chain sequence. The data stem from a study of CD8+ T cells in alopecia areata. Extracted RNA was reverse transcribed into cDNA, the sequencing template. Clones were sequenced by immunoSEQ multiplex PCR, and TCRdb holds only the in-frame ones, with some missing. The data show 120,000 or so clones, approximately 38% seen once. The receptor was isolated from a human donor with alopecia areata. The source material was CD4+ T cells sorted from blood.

The CDR3 nucleotides are TGTGCCAGCAAGACTAACCGGGACCGATCCTACGAGCAGTACTTC. It is translated as CASKTNRDRSYEQYF. The V and J genes are TRBV6-5 and TRBJ2-7, with D perhaps given as TRBD1 or TRBD2 (5 bases each). Germline CDR1 and CDR2: MNHEY and SVGAGI. The CDR3 loop spans 15 amino acids. V was cut by 7 bases and J by 1 base, with 17 bases left in between.